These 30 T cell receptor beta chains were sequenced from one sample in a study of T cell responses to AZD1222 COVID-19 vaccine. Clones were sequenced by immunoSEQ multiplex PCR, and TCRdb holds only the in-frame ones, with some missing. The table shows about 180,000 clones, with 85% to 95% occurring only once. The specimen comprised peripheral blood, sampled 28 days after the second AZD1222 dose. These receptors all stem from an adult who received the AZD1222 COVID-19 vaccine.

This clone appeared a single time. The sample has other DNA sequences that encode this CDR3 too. CDR3 in amino acids: CASSIVGDTEAFF. As DNA, the CDR3 is TGTGCCAGTAGTATAGTGGGGGACACTGAAGCTTTCTTT. The gene calls are TRBV19 and TRBJ1-1; possibly TRBD1 for D (5 bases). The germline gives CDR1 LNHDA, CDR2 SQIVND (reference sequence). This CDR3 comprises 13 residues. Trimming cost V 1 base and J 3 bases, with 6 bases left between them.

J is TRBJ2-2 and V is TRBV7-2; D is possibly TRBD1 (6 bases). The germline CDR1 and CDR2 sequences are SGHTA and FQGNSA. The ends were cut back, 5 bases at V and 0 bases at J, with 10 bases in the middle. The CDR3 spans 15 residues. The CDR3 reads CASSQDSPNTGELFF. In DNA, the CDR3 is TGTGCCAGCAGCCAGGACAGTCCGAACACCGGGGAGCTGTTTTTT.

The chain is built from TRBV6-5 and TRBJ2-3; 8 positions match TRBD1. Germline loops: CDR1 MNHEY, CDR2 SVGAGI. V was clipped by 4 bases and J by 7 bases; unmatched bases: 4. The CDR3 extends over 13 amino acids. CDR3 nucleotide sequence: TGTGCCAGCAGTTCGACAGGGGCAAATACGCAGTATTTT. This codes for CASSSTGANTQYF.

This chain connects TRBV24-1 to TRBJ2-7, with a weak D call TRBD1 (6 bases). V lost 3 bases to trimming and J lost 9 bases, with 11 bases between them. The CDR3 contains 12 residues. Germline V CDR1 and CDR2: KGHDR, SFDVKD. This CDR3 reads CATSDAVGGQYF. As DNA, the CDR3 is TGTGCCACCAGTGATGCAGTAGGGGGGCAGTACTTC.

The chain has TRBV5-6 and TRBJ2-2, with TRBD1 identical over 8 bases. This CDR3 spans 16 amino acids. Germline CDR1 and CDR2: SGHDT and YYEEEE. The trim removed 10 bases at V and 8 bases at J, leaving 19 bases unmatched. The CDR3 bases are TGTGCCCGCCGCCCCGGCCAGGGGGCCTGGGGGGGGGAGCTGTTTTTT. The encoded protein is CARRPGQGAWGGELFF.

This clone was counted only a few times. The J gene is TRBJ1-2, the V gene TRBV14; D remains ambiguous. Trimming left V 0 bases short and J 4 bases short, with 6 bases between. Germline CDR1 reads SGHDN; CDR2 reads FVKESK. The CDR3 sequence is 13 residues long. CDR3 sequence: CASSQDSFYGYTF. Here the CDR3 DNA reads TGTGCCAGCAGCCAAGACAGCTTCTATGGCTACACCTTC.

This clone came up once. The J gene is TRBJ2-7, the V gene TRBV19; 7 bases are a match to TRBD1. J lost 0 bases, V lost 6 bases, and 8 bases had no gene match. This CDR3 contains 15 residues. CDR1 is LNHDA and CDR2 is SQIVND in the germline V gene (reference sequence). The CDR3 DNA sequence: TGTGCCAGTAGCCGACGGGACAGTCTCTCCTACGAGCAGTACTTC. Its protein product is CASSRRDSLSYEQYF.

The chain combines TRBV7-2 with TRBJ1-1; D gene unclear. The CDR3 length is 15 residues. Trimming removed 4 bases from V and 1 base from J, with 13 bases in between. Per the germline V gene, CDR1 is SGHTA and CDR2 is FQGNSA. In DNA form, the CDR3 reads TGTGCCAGCAGCTACCCCTACGCGCAGAACACTGAAGCTTTCTTT. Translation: CASSYPYAQNTEAFF.

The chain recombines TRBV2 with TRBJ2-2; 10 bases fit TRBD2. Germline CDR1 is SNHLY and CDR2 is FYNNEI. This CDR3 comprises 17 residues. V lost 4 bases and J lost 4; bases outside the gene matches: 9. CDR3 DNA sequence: TGTGCCAGCAGTGTGAGGCTAGCGGGGGACGGCACCGGGGAGCTGTTTTTT. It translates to CASSVRLAGDGTGELFF.

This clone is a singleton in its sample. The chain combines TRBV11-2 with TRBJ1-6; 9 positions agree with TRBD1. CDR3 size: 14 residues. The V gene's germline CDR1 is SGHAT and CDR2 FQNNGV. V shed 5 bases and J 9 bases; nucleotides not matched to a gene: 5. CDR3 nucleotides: TGTGCCAGCAGCGTACAGGGGGCGAGTTCACCCCTCCACTTT. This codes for CASSVQGASSPLHF.

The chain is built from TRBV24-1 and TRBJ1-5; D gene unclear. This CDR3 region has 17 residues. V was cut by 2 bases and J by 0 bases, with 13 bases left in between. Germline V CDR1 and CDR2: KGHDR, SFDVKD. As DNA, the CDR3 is TGTGCCACCAGTGATTGGGGTGTAAACCATAGCAATCAGCCCCAGCATTTT. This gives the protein CATSDWGVNHSNQPQHF.

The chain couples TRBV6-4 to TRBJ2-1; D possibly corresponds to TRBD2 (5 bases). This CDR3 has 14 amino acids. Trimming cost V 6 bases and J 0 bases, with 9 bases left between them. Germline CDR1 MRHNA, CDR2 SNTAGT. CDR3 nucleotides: TGTGCCAGCAGCGCTCGGGGCTCCTACAATGAGCAGTTCTTC. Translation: CASSARGSYNEQFF.

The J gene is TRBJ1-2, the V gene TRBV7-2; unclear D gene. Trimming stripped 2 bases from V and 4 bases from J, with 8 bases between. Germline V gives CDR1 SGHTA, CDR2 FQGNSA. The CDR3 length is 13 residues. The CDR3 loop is CASSLKGSYGYTF. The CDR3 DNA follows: TGTGCCAGCAGCTTAAAGGGTTCCTATGGCTACACCTTC.

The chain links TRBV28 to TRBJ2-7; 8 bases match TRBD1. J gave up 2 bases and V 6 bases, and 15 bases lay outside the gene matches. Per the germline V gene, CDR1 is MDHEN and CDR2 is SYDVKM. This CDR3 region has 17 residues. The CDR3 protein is CASRSPTGGQGAYEQYF. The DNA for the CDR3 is TGTGCCAGCAGAAGCCCTACAGGGGGTCAAGGCGCCTACGAGCAGTACTTC.

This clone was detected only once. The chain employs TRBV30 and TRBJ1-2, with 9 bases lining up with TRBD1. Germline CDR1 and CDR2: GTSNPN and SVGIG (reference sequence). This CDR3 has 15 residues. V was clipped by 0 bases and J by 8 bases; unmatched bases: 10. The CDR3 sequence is CAWSVQGASVGGYTF. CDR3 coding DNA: TGTGCCTGGAGTGTACAGGGGGCATCGGTAGGGGGCTACACCTTC.

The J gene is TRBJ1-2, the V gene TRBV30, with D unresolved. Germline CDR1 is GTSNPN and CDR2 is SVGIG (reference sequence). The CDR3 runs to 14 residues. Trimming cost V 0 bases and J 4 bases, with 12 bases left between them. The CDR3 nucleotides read TGTGCCTGGAGTGTATGGCCCCTAGGCTATGGCTACACCTTC. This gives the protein CAWSVWPLGYGYTF.

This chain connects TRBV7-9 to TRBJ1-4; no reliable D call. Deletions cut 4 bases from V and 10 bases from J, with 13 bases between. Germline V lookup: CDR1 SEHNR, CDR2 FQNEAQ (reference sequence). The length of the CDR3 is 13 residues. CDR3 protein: CASSSRGQTKLFF. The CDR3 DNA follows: TGTGCCAGCAGCTCGCGAGGGCAGACAAAACTGTTTTTT.

In DNA, the CDR3 is TGTGCCAGCAGCCACGACAGGGGTCGCGCCTACGAGCAGTACTTC. Translation: CASSHDRGRAYEQYF. This sequence joins TRBV27 and TRBJ2-7; 8 bases line up with TRBD1. The CDR3 is 15 amino acids. V shed 6 bases, J shed 2 bases, and the junction held 9 bases outside the gene matches. Germline values: CDR1 MNHEY, CDR2 SMNVEV (reference sequence).

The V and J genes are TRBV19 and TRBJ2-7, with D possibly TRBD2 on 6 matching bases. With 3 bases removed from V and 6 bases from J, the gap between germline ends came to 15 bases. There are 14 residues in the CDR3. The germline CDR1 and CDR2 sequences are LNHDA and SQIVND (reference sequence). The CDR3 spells CASSIRRGEVEQYF. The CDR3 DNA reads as TGTGCCAGTAGTATTCGTCGAGGGGAGGTCGAGCAGTACTTC.

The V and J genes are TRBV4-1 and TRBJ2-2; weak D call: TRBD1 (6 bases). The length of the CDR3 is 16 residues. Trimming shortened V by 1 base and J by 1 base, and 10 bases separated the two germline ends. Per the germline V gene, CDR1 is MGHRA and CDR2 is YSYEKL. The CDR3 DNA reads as TGCGCCAGCAGCCAAGCGGACAGTAGGAACACCGGGGAGCTGTTTTTT. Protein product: CASSQADSRNTGELFF.

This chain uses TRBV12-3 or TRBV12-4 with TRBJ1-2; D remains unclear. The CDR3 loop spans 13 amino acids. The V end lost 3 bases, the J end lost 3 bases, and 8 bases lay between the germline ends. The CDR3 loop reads CASSFRGDYGYTF. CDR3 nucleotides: TGTGCCAGCAGTTTTCGGGGAGACTATGGCTACACCTTC.

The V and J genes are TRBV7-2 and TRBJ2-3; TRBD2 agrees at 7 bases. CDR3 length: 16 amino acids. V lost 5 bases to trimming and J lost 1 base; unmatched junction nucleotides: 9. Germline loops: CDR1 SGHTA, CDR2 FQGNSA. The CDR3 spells CASSPRTRSGTDTQYF. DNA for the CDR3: TGTGCCAGCAGCCCGCGGACTAGGTCGGGCACAGATACGCAGTATTTT.

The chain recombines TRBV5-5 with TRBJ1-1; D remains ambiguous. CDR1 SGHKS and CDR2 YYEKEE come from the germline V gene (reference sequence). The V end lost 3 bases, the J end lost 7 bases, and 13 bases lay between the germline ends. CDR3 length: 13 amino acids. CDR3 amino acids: CASSSNDPFEAFF. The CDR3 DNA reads TGTGCCAGCAGCTCCAATGACCCTTTTGAAGCTTTCTTT.

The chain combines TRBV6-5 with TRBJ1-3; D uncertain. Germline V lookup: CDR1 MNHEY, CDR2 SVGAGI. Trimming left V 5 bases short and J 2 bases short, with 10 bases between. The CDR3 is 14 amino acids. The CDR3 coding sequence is TGTGCCAGCAGTACCGGGGTAGCTGGAAACACCATATATTTT. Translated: CASSTGVAGNTIYF.

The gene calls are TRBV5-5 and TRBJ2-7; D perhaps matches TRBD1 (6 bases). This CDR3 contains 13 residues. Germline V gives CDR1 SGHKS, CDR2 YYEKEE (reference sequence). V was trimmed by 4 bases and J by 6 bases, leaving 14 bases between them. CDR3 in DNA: TGTGCCAGCAGCCGGACAGTTGGGAGCGAGCAGTACTTC. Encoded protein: CASSRTVGSEQYF.

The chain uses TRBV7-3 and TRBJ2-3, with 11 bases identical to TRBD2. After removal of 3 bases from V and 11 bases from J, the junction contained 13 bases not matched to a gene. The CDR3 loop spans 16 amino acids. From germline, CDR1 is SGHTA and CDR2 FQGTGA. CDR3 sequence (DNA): TGTGCCAGCAGCTTCAATGGACTAGCGGGTGGGTTGGGGCAGTATTTT. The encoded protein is CASSFNGLAGGLGQYF.

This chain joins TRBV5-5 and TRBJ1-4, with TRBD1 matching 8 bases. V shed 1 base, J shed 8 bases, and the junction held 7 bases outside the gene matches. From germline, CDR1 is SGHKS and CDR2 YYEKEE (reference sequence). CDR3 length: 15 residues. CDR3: CASSLFQGAGEKLFF. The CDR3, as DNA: TGTGCCAGCAGCTTGTTTCAGGGGGCGGGAGAAAAACTGTTTTTT.

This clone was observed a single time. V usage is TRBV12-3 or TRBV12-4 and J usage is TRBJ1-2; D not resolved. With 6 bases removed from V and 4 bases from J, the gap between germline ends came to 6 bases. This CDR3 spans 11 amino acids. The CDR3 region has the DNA TGTGCCAGCAGGGTTACCTATGGCTACACCTTC. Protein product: CASRVTYGYTF.

CDR3 sequence (DNA): TGTGCCAGCAGACCGGGACAGGTGAACACTGAAGCTTTCTTT. The encoded protein is CASRPGQVNTEAFF. This chain uses TRBV6-6 with TRBJ1-1; the match to TRBD1 covers 8 bases. CDR3 length: 14 amino acids. The junction had 3 bases not matched to a gene; V was cut back by 6 bases and J by 0 bases. Germline CDR1 reads MNHNY; CDR2 reads SVGAGI (reference sequence).

CDR3 coding DNA: TGTGCCAGCAGCTTAGTTCGAGAGACCCAGTACTTC. Encoded protein: CASSLVRETQYF. The rearrangement links TRBV7-8 to TRBJ2-5; D ambiguous. With 1 base removed from V and 4 bases from J, the gap between germline ends came to 4 bases. The CDR3 consists of 12 residues. The germline V gene has CDR1 SGHVS and CDR2 FQNEAQ.